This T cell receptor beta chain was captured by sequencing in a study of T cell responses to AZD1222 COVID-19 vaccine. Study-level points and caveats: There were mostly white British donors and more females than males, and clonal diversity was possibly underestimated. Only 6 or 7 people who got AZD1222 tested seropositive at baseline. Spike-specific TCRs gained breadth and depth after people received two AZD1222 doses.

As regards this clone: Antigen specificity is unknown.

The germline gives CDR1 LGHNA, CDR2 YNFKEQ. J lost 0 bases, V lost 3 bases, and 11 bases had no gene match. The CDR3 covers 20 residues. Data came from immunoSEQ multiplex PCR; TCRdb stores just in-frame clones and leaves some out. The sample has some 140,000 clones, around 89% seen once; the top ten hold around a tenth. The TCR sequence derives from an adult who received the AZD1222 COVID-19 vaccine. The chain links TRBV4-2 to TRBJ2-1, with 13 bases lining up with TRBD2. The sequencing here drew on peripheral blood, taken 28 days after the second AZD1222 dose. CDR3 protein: CASSQGAGTSGVSSYNEQFF. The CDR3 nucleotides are TGTGCCAGCAGCCAGGGTGCAGGGACTAGCGGGGTCTCCTCCTACAATGAGCAGTTCTTC.